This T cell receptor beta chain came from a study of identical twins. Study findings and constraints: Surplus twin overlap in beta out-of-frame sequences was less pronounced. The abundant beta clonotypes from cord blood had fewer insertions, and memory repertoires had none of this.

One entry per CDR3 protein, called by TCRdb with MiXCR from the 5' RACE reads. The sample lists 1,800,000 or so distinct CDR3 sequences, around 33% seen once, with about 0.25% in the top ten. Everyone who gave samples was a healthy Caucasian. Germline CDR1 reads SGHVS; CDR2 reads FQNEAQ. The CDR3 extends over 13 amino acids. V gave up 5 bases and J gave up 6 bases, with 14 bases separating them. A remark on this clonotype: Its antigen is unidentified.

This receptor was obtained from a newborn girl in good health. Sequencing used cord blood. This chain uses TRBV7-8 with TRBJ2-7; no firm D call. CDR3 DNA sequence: TGTGCCAGCAGCCGTGTTAAGAGTAGCGAGCAGTACTTC. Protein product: CASSRVKSSEQYF.